The 30 T cell receptor beta chains below all came from one sample that was sequenced in a study of T-cell memory formation after mild COVID-19. TCRdb reanalysed the 5' RACE reads using MiXCR and keeps one entry per CDR3 protein. The repertoire consists of around 510,000 distinct CDR3 sequences, with about 20% occurring once and the leading ten covering roughly 8.3%. Sequencing was carried out using PBMCs or a T cell subset sorted from them (not recorded which). These receptors were taken from an adult woman who had mild COVID-19 (a few samples of this study predate the infection). Cell type and time point are not known.

The chain recombines TRBV7-2 with TRBJ2-7; D gene unclear. V lost 1 base and J 6 bases, leaving 7 bases between the germline ends. CDR3 length: 12 amino acids. Germline V gene sequence: CDR1 SGHTA, CDR2 FQGNSA. Written as DNA, the CDR3 is TGTGCCAGCAGCTTAGTTTCGACCGAGCAGTACTTC. Amino acids: CASSLVSTEQYF.

This clonotype has just a few counts. The V gene is TRBV4-3, the J gene TRBJ2-1, with 7 bases identical to TRBD2. J was trimmed by 8 bases and V by 0 bases; bases with no gene match: 1. The CDR3 is 13 amino acids. Germline V gene sequence: CDR1 LGHNA, CDR2 YSLEER. CDR3 coding DNA: TGCGCCAGCAGCCAAGAGGCGGGAGATGAGCAGTTCTTC. This translates into CASSQEAGDEQFF.

The rearrangement links TRBV5-1 to TRBJ1-2; 8 bases fit TRBD1. Germline values: CDR1 SGHRS, CDR2 YFSETQ. After removal of 3 bases from V and 3 bases from J, the junction contained 10 bases not matched to a gene. There are 16 residues in the CDR3. The CDR3 DNA is TGCGCCAGCAGCTCGGACCCGGGACAGGCGGACTATGGCTACACCTTC. Amino acids: CASSSDPGQADYGYTF.

The chain links TRBV12-3 or TRBV12-4 to TRBJ1-1; D gene uncertain. Trimming shortened V by 1 base and J by 1 base, and 10 bases separated the two germline ends. The CDR3 sequence is 15 residues long. The CDR3 DNA reads TGTGCCAGCAGTTTAGGCGCGGTTTGGAACACTGAAGCTTTCTTT. It translates to CASSLGAVWNTEAFF.

This chain joins TRBV7-6 and TRBJ2-3; TRBD2 matches 9 bases. Germline V gene sequence: CDR1 SGHVS, CDR2 FNYEAQ. J lost 3 bases, V lost 1 base, and 11 bases had no gene match. This CDR3 contains 18 residues. CDR3 in DNA: TGTGCCAGCAGCTTAGTGACCTCGGCGGGGGGGCCGACAGATACGCAGTATTTT. Its translation: CASSLVTSAGGPTDTQYF. Full variable domain (missing parts from reference TRBV7-6 and TRBJ2-3): GAGVSQSPRYKVTKRGQDVALRCDPISGHVSLYWYRQALGQGPEFLTYFNYEAQQDKSGLPNDRFSAERPEGSISTLTIQRTEQRDSAMYRCASSLVTSAGGPTDTQYFGPGTRLTVL.

This clonotype turned up a few times. The genes are TRBV19 and TRBJ1-1; D unresolved. The V gene's germline CDR1 is LNHDA and CDR2 SQIVND (reference sequence). The V and J ends lost 7 bases and 0 bases respectively, with 15 bases between them. The CDR3 contains 15 residues. The CDR3 spells CASTSSIALNTEAFF. CDR3 nucleotides: TGTGCCAGTACCTCATCCATAGCCTTGAACACTGAAGCTTTCTTT.

This chain connects TRBV25-1 to TRBJ1-6, with a weak D call TRBD1 (5 bases). Deletions cut 1 base from V and 6 bases from J, with 13 bases between. Germline V gene sequence: CDR1 MGHDK, CDR2 SYGVNS. The CDR3 consists of 16 residues. As DNA, the CDR3 is TGTGCCAGCAGTGAATTACCGGCAGGGCCTAATTCACCCCTCCACTTT. Amino acids: CASSELPAGPNSPLHF.

This clonotype was observed a few times. The chain combines TRBV6-6 with TRBJ2-3; D might be TRBD1 (6 bases). In germline, CDR1 is MNHNY, CDR2 SVGAGI (reference sequence). The CDR3 is made up of 15 amino acids. V lost 7 bases and J lost 1, with 15 bases in between. CDR3 sequence reads: CASTSGTPRTDTQYF. CDR3 sequence (DNA): TGTGCCAGCACCTCCGGGACACCTCGCACAGATACGCAGTATTTT.

This clonotype was counted a few times. The chain employs TRBV10-3 and TRBJ1-1; D is undetermined. The V end lost 6 bases, the J end lost 11 bases, and 16 bases lay between the germline ends. CDR1 and CDR2 from the germline V gene are ENHRY and SYGVKD. The CDR3 spans 12 residues. The CDR3 protein is CAISPGVSRAFF. CDR3 DNA: TGTGCCATCAGCCCCGGAGTCTCACGTGCTTTCTTT.

This clonotype was seen a handful of times. The genes are TRBV11-2 and TRBJ1-1; perhaps TRBD1 as D (6 bases). In germline, CDR1 is SGHAT, CDR2 FQNNGV. CDR3 length: 12 amino acids. Between the trimmed V and J ends, which lost 5 bases and 5 bases, there was a span of 9 bases. Written as DNA, the CDR3 is TGTGCCAGCAGCACAGGGTATACTGAAGCTTTCTTT. Protein sequence: CASSTGYTEAFF.

V and J are TRBV6-5 and TRBJ2-1; 10 bases match TRBD2. J was trimmed by 7 bases and V by 0 bases; bases with no gene match: 3. The CDR3 loop spans 15 amino acids. CDR1 and CDR2 from the germline V gene are MNHEY and SVGAGI. CDR3 region: CASSYSAGGKNEQFF. The CDR3 bases are TGTGCCAGCAGTTACTCAGCGGGAGGGAAAAATGAGCAGTTCTTC.

The genes are TRBV20-1 and TRBJ2-7, with D perhaps given as TRBD1 or TRBD2 (5 bases each). Germline loops: CDR1 DFQATT, CDR2 SNEGSKA (reference sequence). The germline V and J ends were trimmed by 6 bases and 3 bases, with 15 bases remaining between them. The CDR3 has 13 amino acids. The CDR3 here is CSANRDRSYEQYF. The CDR3 nucleotides are TGCAGTGCCAACCGGGACCGCAGCTACGAGCAGTACTTC.

This clonotype was observed at least ten times. The genes are TRBV20-1 and TRBJ1-5, with a weak D call TRBD1 (5 bases). This CDR3 has 14 amino acids. Germline V gene lookup returns CDR1 DFQATT and CDR2 SNEGSKA (reference sequence). V was trimmed by 3 bases and J by 1 base, leaving 10 bases between them. The DNA of the CDR3 is TGCAGTGCTAGGGGGCAGAGGAGCAATCAGCCCCAGCATTTT. It translates to CSARGQRSNQPQHF.

This clonotype was seen only a few times. The V call is TRBV6-6, the J call TRBJ1-1; D gene unclear. Between the trimmed V and J ends, which lost 7 bases and 4 bases, there was a span of 13 bases. The germline gives CDR1 MNHNY, CDR2 SVGAGI (reference sequence). CDR3 length: 13 residues. CDR3: CASTPTVRTEAFF. CDR3 nucleotides: TGTGCCAGCACCCCGACCGTGCGCACTGAAGCTTTCTTT.

The rearrangement joins TRBV12-3 or TRBV12-4 to TRBJ2-1, with 14 bases lining up with TRBD2. With 3 bases clipped from V and 10 bases from J, the junction kept 11 bases outside the gene matches. The CDR3 runs 17 residues. The CDR3 DNA is TGTGCCAGCAGTTTTTCCCCGGGACTAGCGGGAGTAGGGGAGCAGTTCTTC. This gives the protein CASSFSPGLAGVGEQFF.

V is TRBV7-8 and J is TRBJ2-5; 10 nucleotides agree with TRBD2. The ends lost 1 base at V and 2 bases at J; junction bases unmatched: 10. The CDR3 sequence is 18 residues long. From germline, CDR1 is SGHVS and CDR2 FQNEAQ. CDR3 nucleotide sequence: TGTGCCAGCAGCTTAGGAACTAGCGGGGTTACTCGACAAGAGACCCAGTACTTC. Translated, it gives CASSLGTSGVTRQETQYF.

The chain couples TRBV4-2 to TRBJ2-6; 8 bases agree with TRBD1. The V and J ends lost 4 bases and 0 bases, in that order; junction bases with no gene match: 2. In germline, CDR1 is LGHNA, CDR2 YNFKEQ. This CDR3 spans 16 amino acids. The CDR3 sequence: CASSPDRGSGANVLTF. CDR3 sequence (DNA): TGTGCCAGCAGCCCTGACAGGGGCTCTGGGGCCAACGTCCTGACTTTC.

Only one count was recorded for this clonotype. The rearrangement uses TRBV5-6 and TRBJ2-3; D could derive from TRBD1 or TRBD2 (5 bases each). Trimming took 3 bases from V and 2 from J, leaving 10 bases between them. The germline V gene encodes CDR1 SGHDT and CDR2 YYEEEE. There are 14 residues in the CDR3. This chain's CDR3 is CASSWGTDTDTQYF. In DNA form, the CDR3 reads TGTGCCAGCAGCTGGGGGACGGACACAGATACGCAGTATTTT.

In this sample, this clonotype turned up many times. Here the CDR3 DNA reads TGTGCCACCAGTGATTTACGGTCCGATGGCTACACCTTC. As protein: CATSDLRSDGYTF. The chain employs TRBV24-1 and TRBJ1-2; D is ambiguous. CDR3 length: 13 residues. V was cut by 1 base and J by 6 bases, with 8 bases left in between. Germline-derived CDR1 and CDR2 are KGHDR and SFDVKD.

The chain employs TRBV9 and TRBJ2-7; the D gene could be TRBD1 or TRBD2 (6 bases each). Trimming left V 4 bases short and J 4 bases short, with 18 bases between. The CDR3 loop spans 15 amino acids. Germline V CDR1 and CDR2: SGDLS, YYNGEE. CDR3 residues: CASSQGGAGGYEQYF. The DNA for the CDR3 is TGTGCCAGCAGCCAAGGGGGAGCGGGTGGGTACGAGCAGTACTTC. Full variable domain (remainder filled in from reference TRBV9 and TRBJ2-7): DSGVTQTPKHLITATGQRVTLRCSPRSGDLSVYWYQQSLDQGLQFLIQYYNGEERAKGNILERFSAQQFPDLHSELNLSSLELGDSALYFCASSQGGAGGYEQYFGPGTRLTVT.

This clonotype was found a few times. V gene TRBV5-4 combines with J gene TRBJ2-2, with unresolved D. Germline V gene lookup returns CDR1 SGHNT and CDR2 YYREEE (reference sequence). There are 15 residues in the CDR3. Trimming cost V 0 bases and J 4 bases, with 10 bases left between them. DNA of the CDR3: TGTGCCAGCAGCTTGGTAGTCAGACGCACCGGGGAGCTGTTTTTT. Translation: CASSLVVRRTGELFF.

In nucleotides, the CDR3 is TGTGCCAGCAGTGCCTCATCTAGACAGGGGAAAAACATTCAGTACTTC. This sequence encodes CASSASSRQGKNIQYF. The chain carries TRBV27 and TRBJ2-4; 8 positions agree with TRBD1. CDR3 length equals 16 residues. Germline CDR1 is MNHEY and CDR2 is SMNVEV (reference sequence). V dropped 5 bases and J dropped 4; count of bases not matched to a gene: 10.

V is TRBV4-1 and J is TRBJ1-4; possibly TRBD1 for D (5 bases). This CDR3 spans 16 amino acids. V gave up 4 bases and J gave up 5 bases, with 17 bases separating them. Germline V gene lookup returns CDR1 MGHRA and CDR2 YSYEKL. The CDR3 is CASSPGSETANEKLFF. The CDR3 nucleotides are TGCGCCAGCAGCCCCGGGTCCGAGACAGCAAATGAAAAACTGTTTTTT.

The chain recombines TRBV19 with TRBJ2-7; 9 positions agree with TRBD1. The CDR3 sequence is 14 residues long. V trimming: 6 bases; J trimming: 2 bases; junction bases outside the gene matches: 5. Looked up from germline, CDR1 is LNHDA and CDR2 is SQIVND (reference sequence). The CDR3 reads CASRGTGRTYEQYF. The CDR3 bases are TGTGCCAGTAGAGGGACAGGGAGGACCTACGAGCAGTACTTC.

This clonotype was detected only a few times. V gene TRBV4-3 combines with J gene TRBJ2-7; 7 nucleotides match TRBD1. The V and J ends lost 3 bases and 0 bases, in that order; junction bases with no gene match: 8. CDR3 length: 16 residues. Germline V gene data show CDR1 as LGHNA and CDR2 as YSLEER. CDR3 nucleotide sequence: TGCGCCAGCAGCCAGAACAGGGGACCAGCCTCCTACGAGCAGTACTTC. As protein: CASSQNRGPASYEQYF.

This clonotype has more than one count but fewer than ten. The chain has TRBV11-3 and TRBJ1-1, with TRBD1 as a possible D gene (6 bases). The CDR3 is made up of 15 amino acids. Between the trimmed V and J ends, which lost 5 bases and 1 base, there was a span of 14 bases. CDR1 SGHNT and CDR2 YENEEA come from the germline V gene. The CDR3 nucleotides read TGTGCCAGCAGCACCAAGGGACACGAGAACACTGAAGCTTTCTTT. Translated: CASSTKGHENTEAFF.

There are a few counts of this clonotype. The rearrangement links TRBV5-1 to TRBJ1-2; 8 bases align to TRBD1. CDR1 and CDR2 from the germline V gene are SGHRS and YFSETQ. Trimming took 1 base from V and 4 from J; bases not matched to a gene: 12. CDR3 size: 17 residues. The CDR3 loop is CASSLQTWAGGSYGYTF. For the CDR3, the DNA is TGCGCCAGCAGCTTGCAGACCTGGGCAGGGGGCAGCTATGGCTACACCTTC.

The V call is TRBV30, the J call TRBJ1-2; 8 bases are a match to TRBD1. The CDR3 totals 13 residues. V shed 4 bases, J shed 0 bases, and the junction held 1 base outside the gene matches. Germline lookup yields CDR1 GTSNPN and CDR2 SVGIG (reference sequence). The CDR3 coding sequence is TGTGCCTGGACGACAGGGGCTAACTATGGCTACACCTTC. Amino acid sequence: CAWTTGANYGYTF.

The chain recombines TRBV6-5 with TRBJ1-2; D gene unclear. CDR1 MNHEY and CDR2 SVGAGI come from the germline V gene. The V and J ends lost 2 bases and 2 bases respectively, with 9 bases between them. This CDR3 has 14 amino acids. CDR3 bases: TGTGCCAGCAGTTACGCACCGTGGAACTATGGCTACACCTTC. It encodes CASSYAPWNYGYTF.

This clonotype was seen only a few times. This chain uses TRBV20-1 with TRBJ2-4; TRBD1 or TRBD2 may be the D gene (5 bases each). The CDR3 has 16 residues. CDR1 and CDR2 from the germline V gene are DFQATT and SNEGSKA (reference sequence). The ends were cut back, 6 bases at V and 0 bases at J, with 18 bases in the middle. CDR3 region: CSAERRQGGAKNIQYF. The CDR3, as DNA: TGCAGTGCCGAGAGGAGGCAGGGTGGAGCCAAAAACATTCAGTACTTC.